The clone carrying this T cell receptor (beta chain) appeared a few times. Assay used: immunoSEQ multiplex PCR; TCRdb lists only in-frame clones, some missing. Among 60,000 or so clones listed, over 70% were seen once. The data belong to a study of T cell clones after liver transplantation. As for the study in general: Samples came from ITN030ST, which attempted immunosuppression withdrawal within 2 years of liver transplantation.

J was trimmed by 0 bases and V by 3 bases; bases with no gene match: 2. This CDR3 is built from 16 residues. Looked up from germline, CDR1 is KGHSH and CDR2 is LQKENI. Sequencing was performed on CD4+ T cells from blood, taken before liver transplant. This clonotype was obtained from a human donor who received a liver transplant. The V gene is TRBV18, the J gene TRBJ1-6, with 7 bases fitting TRBD1. The CDR3: CASSPDRSSYNSPLHF. The CDR3, as DNA: TGTGCCAGCTCACCGGACAGGAGCTCCTATAATTCACCCCTCCACTTT.